This TCR beta chain was retrieved from a study of shared clonotypes between healthy human individuals. Study conclusions and caveats: Collection of samples was limited to blood; tissue repertoires likely differ. The study found 4.5% to 6% of naive CD4 clonotypes shared across a few donors.

This clone has just one count. Antigen unknown. At a deep level, the assay was run. Data came from immunoSEQ multiplex PCR; TCRdb stores just in-frame clones and leaves some out. The sample yields 650,000 to 700,000 clones, 80% to 95% seen once. Trimming took off 4 bases at V and 3 bases at J, with 11 bases between the two ends. The CDR3 runs 14 residues. Per the germline V gene, CDR1 is SGDLS and CDR2 is YYNGEE. CD8 memory cells included CD45RO+ cells plus CCR7-negative CD45RA+ TemRA cells. This chain uses TRBV9 with TRBJ1-3; D not resolved. The clonotype originates from a man younger than 35 in good health. Some clones in this sample may be carry-over from other donors' samples. Sequenced: memory CD8+ T cells from PBMCs. Noted subset: CD45RO+ cells pooled with CCR7-negative TemRA cells. CDR3 amino acids: CASSPGDYGNTIYF. The CDR3 region has the DNA TGTGCCAGCAGCCCCGGCGATTATGGAAACACCATATATTTT.